These 20 T cell receptor beta chains originate from one sample sequenced in a study of shared clonotypes between healthy human individuals. Sequencing used immunoSEQ multiplex PCR; TCRdb keeps in-frame clones, though not all of them. The data show 800,000 or so clones, 96% seen once. CD8 cells classed as naive were CD45RO-negative and positively selected for CCR7, excluding terminally differentiated effector memory CD45RA+ cells. The sequenced sample was naive CD8+ T cells sorted from blood. These TCRs come from a man aged 25 to 45 in good health.

The J gene is TRBJ2-7, the V gene TRBV6-5, with 12 bases fitting TRBD2. CDR3 length equals 14 residues. Looked up from germline, CDR1 is MNHEY and CDR2 is SVGAGI. V lost 6 bases and J lost 7; bases outside the gene matches: 7. CDR3 bases: TGTGCCAGCAGCCCTAGCGGGAGGGCCTGGGAGCAGTACTTC. This codes for CASSPSGRAWEQYF.

The V and J genes are TRBV5-6 and TRBJ2-5; D tentatively fits TRBD1 or TRBD2 (5 bases each). The V end lost 0 bases, the J end lost 5 bases, and 14 bases lay between the germline ends. The CDR3 totals 15 residues. Germline assignment: CDR1 SGHDT and CDR2 YYEEEE. CDR3 loop: CASSLEWGEGETQYF. The CDR3 region has the DNA TGTGCCAGCAGCTTGGAATGGGGAGAGGGGGAGACCCAGTACTTC.

V is TRBV6-5 and J is TRBJ2-5; TRBD1 is a possible D gene (6 bases). Germline V gene data show CDR1 as MNHEY and CDR2 as SVGAGI. The CDR3 has 13 residues. V was shortened by 4 bases and J by 4 bases, with 10 bases between the two germline ends. The CDR3 region has the DNA TGTGCCAGCAGTTCAGGGGTCGGAGAGACCCAGTACTTC. Translated, it gives CASSSGVGETQYF.

This chain uses TRBV7-2 with TRBJ1-2, with 8 nucleotides matching TRBD1. The ends lost 3 bases at V and 3 bases at J; junction bases unmatched: 6. CDR1 is SGHTA, CDR2 FQGNSA, per germline. This CDR3 is built from 15 residues. The CDR3 region is CASSFRQGSDYGYTF. The CDR3 nucleotides are TGTGCCAGCAGCTTCCGACAGGGGAGCGACTATGGCTACACCTTC. The full variable domain, completed using reference TRBV7-2 and TRBJ1-2, is GAGVSQSPSNKVTEKGKDVELRCDPISGHTALYWYRQSLGQGLEFLIYFQGNSAPDKSGLPSDRFSAERTGGSVSTLTIQRTQQEDSAVYLCASSFRQGSDYGYTFGSGTRLTVV.

The chain links TRBV27 to TRBJ2-5; no definite D call. Gene TRBJ2-7 matches the end of the DNA better, so the J call may be wrong. The CDR3 contains 15 residues. Germline CDR1 MNHEY, CDR2 SMNVEV (reference sequence). The CDR3 reads CASSPVQPATYEQYF. CDR3 coding DNA: TGTGCCAGCAGTCCCGTTCAGCCCGCGACCTACGAGCAGTACTTC.

This sequence joins TRBV2 and TRBJ2-1; no clear D gene. Deletions cut 8 bases from V and 6 bases from J, with 11 bases between. CDR3 length: 12 residues. The germline V gene encodes CDR1 SNHLY and CDR2 FYNNEI. CDR3 amino acids: CASGLGPNEQFF. The CDR3 DNA sequence: TGTGCCAGCGGTCTAGGTCCCAATGAGCAGTTCTTC.

This clone has only one observation. The chain recombines TRBV5-4 with TRBJ2-1, with 11 bases matching TRBD2. The junction had 1 base not matched to a gene; V was cut back by 2 bases and J by 3 bases. Germline V lookup: CDR1 SGHNT, CDR2 YYREEE (reference sequence). CDR3 length: 15 residues. This CDR3 is CASSFGLAGYNEQFF. Here the CDR3 DNA reads TGTGCCAGCAGCTTCGGACTAGCGGGCTACAATGAGCAGTTCTTC.

The chain recombines TRBV6-5 with TRBJ1-1, with a possible D match to TRBD1 (5 bases). Germline assignment: CDR1 MNHEY and CDR2 SVGAGI. The CDR3 extends over 13 amino acids. V lost 6 bases, J lost 6 bases, and 14 bases lay in between. CDR3 DNA sequence: TGTGCCAGCAGCACCTGGGGCGGGTCTGAAGCTTTCTTT. Translated: CASSTWGGSEAFF.

This clone occurred once. The V and J genes are TRBV13 and TRBJ1-1, with D possibly being TRBD1 (6 bases). V dropped 5 bases and J dropped 1 base, with 20 bases sitting between them. Germline CDR1 and CDR2: PRHDT and FYEKMQ (reference sequence). This CDR3 is 17 amino acids long. The CDR3 nucleotides are TGTGCCAGCAGCCCGGCGGGCGACGGGGGCAAGAACACTGAAGCTTTCTTT. The encoded protein is CASSPAGDGGKNTEAFF.

The rearrangement links TRBV29-1 to TRBJ1-2, with 8 bases matching TRBD1. This CDR3 comprises 14 residues. In germline, CDR1 is SQVTM, CDR2 ANQGSEA. CDR3: CSARGPDINYGYTF. The DNA for the CDR3 is TGCAGTGCCAGGGGGCCAGACATTAACTATGGCTACACCTTC. Drawing the rest from reference TRBV29-1 and TRBJ1-2, the complete variable domain is SAVISQKPSRDICQRGTSLTIQCQVDSQVTMMFWYRQQPGQSLTLIATANQGSEATYESGFVIDKFPISRPNLTFSTLTVSNMSPEDSSIYLCSARGPDINYGYTFGSGTRLTVV.

This chain uses TRBV27 with TRBJ2-7, with a tentative D call TRBD2 (7 bases). The CDR3 sequence is 15 residues long. V was pared by 5 bases and J by 5 bases, with 19 bases between. The germline V gene encodes CDR1 MNHEY and CDR2 SMNVEV (reference sequence). For the CDR3, the DNA is TGTGCCAGCAGTAGGGCAAGGGGGAGGGGCGACGAGCAGTACTTC. Translating it yields CASSRARGRGDEQYF.

The chain has TRBV5-5 and TRBJ2-7, with a weak D call TRBD1 (6 bases). The CDR3 has 15 amino acids. V was clipped by 3 bases and J by 3 bases, with 16 bases between them. CDR1 and CDR2 from the germline V gene are SGHKS and YYEKEE (reference sequence). CDR3 DNA sequence: TGTGCCAGCAGCTGGACAGTATTAAGCCGCTACGAGCAGTACTTC. It codes for CASSWTVLSRYEQYF.

The chain links TRBV5-1 to TRBJ2-7, with 11 bases that match TRBD1. V was clipped by 3 bases and J by 3 bases; unmatched bases: 5. CDR1 and CDR2 from the germline V gene are SGHRS and YFSETQ. This CDR3 is built from 15 residues. CDR3 DNA: TGCGCCAGCAGCTATTCCGGGACAGGGGGCTACGAGCAGTACTTC. Protein: CASSYSGTGGYEQYF.

The chain combines TRBV29-1 with TRBJ2-2; maybe TRBD2 (5 bases). Germline loops: CDR1 SQVTM, CDR2 ANQGSEA. Trimming removed 3 bases from V and 3 bases from J, with 8 bases in between. The CDR3 runs to 13 residues. DNA of the CDR3: TGCAGCGTTGAGAAACTAGACACCGGGGAGCTGTTTTTT. Translation: CSVEKLDTGELFF.

The chain employs TRBV2 and TRBJ2-1, with a tentative D call TRBD2 (6 bases). The CDR3 contains 15 residues. CDR1 is SNHLY and CDR2 is FYNNEI in the germline V gene. V was pared by 4 bases and J by 8 bases, with 18 bases between. CDR3 residues: CASSGVESERDEQFF. The CDR3 bases are TGTGCCAGCAGTGGTGTGGAGAGTGAGCGGGATGAGCAGTTCTTC.

This clone has only one observation. J is TRBJ1-4 and V is TRBV6-5, with a tentative D call TRBD1 (5 bases). This CDR3 is built from 15 residues. Looked up from germline, CDR1 is MNHEY and CDR2 is SVGAGI. The V and J ends lost 4 bases and 7 bases respectively, with 16 bases between them. CDR3 protein: CASSSLKGYGEKLFF. CDR3 nucleotides: TGTGCCAGCAGTTCCCTGAAGGGGTACGGTGAAAAACTGTTTTTT.

The V and J genes are TRBV4-1 and TRBJ2-1, with TRBD2 matching 9 bases. The germline V gene has CDR1 MGHRA and CDR2 YSYEKL. Unmatched junction bases numbered 3, after V lost 3 bases and J lost 0 bases. The CDR3 length is 16 residues. The CDR3 sequence is CASSHRLAASYNEQFF. For the CDR3, the DNA is TGCGCCAGCAGCCATAGACTAGCGGCCTCCTACAATGAGCAGTTCTTC.

The chain recombines TRBV30 with TRBJ2-1; TRBD1 matches 8 bases. The CDR3 length is 14 residues. In germline, CDR1 is GTSNPN, CDR2 SVGIG (reference sequence). Unmatched junction bases numbered 7, after V lost 1 base and J lost 8 bases. The CDR3 DNA sequence: TGTGCCTGGAGTGAAGGACAGGGAGCCGATGAGCAGTTCTTC. Its protein is CAWSEGQGADEQFF.

A single count supports this clone. V is TRBV19 and J is TRBJ1-5; tentative D call: TRBD1 (5 bases). V was clipped by 2 bases and J by 2 bases, with 13 bases between them. The CDR3 extends over 16 amino acids. Germline CDR1 LNHDA, CDR2 SQIVND (reference sequence). As DNA, the CDR3 is TGTGCCAGTAGTATAAGATTGGGCAGGGGCAATCAGCCCCAGCATTTT. It is translated as CASSIRLGRGNQPQHF. Drawing the rest from reference TRBV19 and TRBJ1-5, the complete variable domain is DGGITQSPKYLFRKEGQNVTLSCEQNLNHDAMYWYRQDPGQGLRLIYYSQIVNDFQKGDIAEGYSVSREKKESFPLTVTSAQKNPTAFYLCASSIRLGRGNQPQHFGDGTRLSIL.

The chain carries TRBV15 and TRBJ2-7, with D possibly TRBD2 on 6 matching bases. Trimming pared 0 bases from V and 4 bases from J, leaving 10 bases between. The CDR3 runs to 14 residues. Germline lookup yields CDR1 LNHNV and CDR2 YYDKDF (reference sequence). CDR3: CATSRDRGKYEQYF. Here the CDR3 DNA reads TGTGCCACCAGCAGAGATCGGGGGAAGTACGAGCAGTACTTC.